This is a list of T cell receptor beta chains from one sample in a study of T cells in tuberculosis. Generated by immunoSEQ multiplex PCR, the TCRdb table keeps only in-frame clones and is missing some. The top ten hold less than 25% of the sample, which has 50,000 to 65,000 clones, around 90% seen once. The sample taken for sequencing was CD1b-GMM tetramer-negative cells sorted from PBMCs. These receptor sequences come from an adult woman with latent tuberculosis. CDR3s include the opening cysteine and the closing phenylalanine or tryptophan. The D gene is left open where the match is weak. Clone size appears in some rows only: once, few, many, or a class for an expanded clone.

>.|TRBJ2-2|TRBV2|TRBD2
TGTGCCAGTCAGTGGACTAGCGGGAACACCGGGGAGCTGTTTTTT
CASQWTSGNTGELFF
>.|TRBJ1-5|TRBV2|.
TGTGCCAGCAGGGCAGGGGAAGATCAGCCCCAGCATTTT
CASRAGEDQPQHF
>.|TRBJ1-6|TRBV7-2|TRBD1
TGTGCCAGCAGCTTGGGAGTGGGACAGGGTAATTCACCCCTCCACTTT
CASSLGVGQGNSPLHF
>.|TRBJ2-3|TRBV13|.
TGTGCCAGCGGAGGTGCGCGGTCAGTCTTCCCTAGCACAGATACGCAGTATTTT
CASGGARSVFPSTDTQYF
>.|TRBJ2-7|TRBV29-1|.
TGCAGCGTAAGGGCAGGGGCCTACGAGCAGTACTTC
CSVRAGAYEQYF
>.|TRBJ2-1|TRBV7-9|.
TGTGCCAGCAGCCCAATACTAACTAGCCGAGACTACAATGAGCAGTTCTTC
CASSPILTSRDYNEQFF
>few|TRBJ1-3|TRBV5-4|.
TGTGCCAGCAGCCCCGGGACTCAGAACTCTGGAAACACCATATATTTT
CASSPGTQNSGNTIYF
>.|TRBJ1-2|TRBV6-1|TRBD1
TGTGCCAGCAGTCCAGTACAGGGGGCGGATGGCTACACCTTC
CASSPVQGADGYTF
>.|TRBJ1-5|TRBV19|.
TGTGCCAGTAGTCTCGGGGGGGCGAGCAATCAGCCCCAGCATTTT
CASSLGGASNQPQHF
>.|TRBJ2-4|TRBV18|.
TGTGCCAGCTCACCCCCCAGTCTAGCCAAAAACATTCAGTACTTC
CASSPPSLAKNIQYF
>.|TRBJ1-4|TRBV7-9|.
TGTGCCAGCAGCAGCTATGAAAAACTGTTTTTT
CASSSYEKLFF
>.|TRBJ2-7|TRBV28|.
TGTGCCAGCAGTAGAGGCTACGAGCAGTACTTC
CASSRGYEQYF
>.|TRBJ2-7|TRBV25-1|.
TGTGCCAGCAGTGAACATTACGAGCAGTACTTC
CASSEHYEQYF
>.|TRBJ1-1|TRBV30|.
TGTGCCTGGAGTGTATACGGGAACACTGAAGCTTTCTTT
CAWSVYGNTEAFF
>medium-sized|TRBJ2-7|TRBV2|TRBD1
TGTGCCAGCAGGACAGGGTCCCACGAGCAGTACTTC
CASRTGSHEQYF
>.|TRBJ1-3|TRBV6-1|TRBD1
TGTGCCAGCAGTGAGAGGACAGGGCCTGGAAACACCATATATTTT
CASSERTGPGNTIYF
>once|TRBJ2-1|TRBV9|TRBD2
TGTGCCAGCATCCTTAGGGCGGGAGGTACTTACAATGAGCAGTTCTTC
CASILRAGGTYNEQFF
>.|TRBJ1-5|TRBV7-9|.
TGTGCCAGCAGCCCAGATAGCCGAGTTCCCCAGCATTTT
CASSPDSRVPQHF
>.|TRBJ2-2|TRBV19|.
TGTGCCAGTAGTATAGATTTGAGGATCGGGGAGCTGTTTTTT
CASSIDLRIGELFF
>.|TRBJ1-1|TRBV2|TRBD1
TGTGCCAGCAGTCGACAGGGATCGAACACTGAAGCTTTCTTT
CASSRQGSNTEAFF
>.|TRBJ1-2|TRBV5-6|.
TGTGCCAGCAGCTTGGTGGGACATGACCTCTATGGCTACACCTTC
CASSLVGHDLYGYTF
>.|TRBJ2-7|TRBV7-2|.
TGTGCCAGCAGCTTAGACAGGCCCTACGAGCAGTACTTC
CASSLDRPYEQYF
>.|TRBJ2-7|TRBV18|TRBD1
TGTGCCAGCTCACCTAAGACAGGGTCGTTCTACGAGCAGTACTTC
CASSPKTGSFYEQYF
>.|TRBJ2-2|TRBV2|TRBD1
TGTGCCAGCAGGGGGACAGTAAACACCGGGGAGCTGTTTTTT
CASRGTVNTGELFF
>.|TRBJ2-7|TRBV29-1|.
TGCAGCGTTGAAGATGACAGTTCCTACGAGCAGTACTTC
CSVEDDSSYEQYF
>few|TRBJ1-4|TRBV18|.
TGTGCCAGCTCACCGAGGGCCCAGGCTAATGAAAAACTGTTTTTT
CASSPRAQANEKLFF
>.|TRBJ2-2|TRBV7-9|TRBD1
TGTGCCAGCAGCTACCATGGGACAGGGGACACCGGGGAGCTGTTTTTT
CASSYHGTGDTGELFF
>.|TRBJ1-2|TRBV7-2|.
TGTGCCAGCAGCCGACCTACAGGGTTCTATGGCTACACCTTC
CASSRPTGFYGYTF
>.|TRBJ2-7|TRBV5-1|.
TGCGCCAGCAGCTTGGGTACAGGAAGCTCCTACGAGCAGTACTTC
CASSLGTGSSYEQYF
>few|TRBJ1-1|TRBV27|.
TGTGCCAGCACCCCCGCCTGGAGCACTGAAGCTTTCTTT
CASTPAWSTEAFF
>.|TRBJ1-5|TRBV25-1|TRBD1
TGTGCCAGCAGTGACTCTCAGGGGGGATCGGGACAGCCCCAGCATTTT
CASSDSQGGSGQPQHF
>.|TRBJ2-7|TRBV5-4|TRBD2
TGTGCCAGCAGCTCTCTAACGGGGGGGTCGTCCTACGAGCAGTACTTC
CASSSLTGGSSYEQYF